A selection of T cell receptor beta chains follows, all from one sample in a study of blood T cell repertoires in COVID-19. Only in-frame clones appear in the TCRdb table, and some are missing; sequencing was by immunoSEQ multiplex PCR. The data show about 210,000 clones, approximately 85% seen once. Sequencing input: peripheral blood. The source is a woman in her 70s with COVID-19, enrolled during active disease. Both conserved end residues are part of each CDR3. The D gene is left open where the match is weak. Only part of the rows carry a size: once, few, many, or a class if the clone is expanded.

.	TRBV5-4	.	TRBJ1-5	TGTGCCGGGTCGACAGACAATCAGCCCCAGCATTTT	CAGSTDNQPQHF
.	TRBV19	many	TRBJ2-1	TGTGCCAGTAGTAAGCCGGGGTATTACAATGAGCAGTTCTTC	CASSKPGYYNEQFF
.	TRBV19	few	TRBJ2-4	TGTGCCAGTAGTAGCCCAGGGGACAAAAACATTCAGTACTTC	CASSSPGDKNIQYF
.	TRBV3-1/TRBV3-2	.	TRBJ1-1	TGTGCCAGCAGCCAAAGGCGGACCTCGGGGACTGAAGCTTTCTTT	CASSQRRTSGTEAFF
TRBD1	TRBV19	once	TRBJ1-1	TGTGCCAGTACCGGGAGAGGGGGCGTGTTCGTTACTGAAGCTTTCTTT	CASTGRGGVFVTEAFF
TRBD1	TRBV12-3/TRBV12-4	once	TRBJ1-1	TGTGCCAGCAAACAGGGGGGGACTGAAGCTTTCTTT	CASKQGGTEAFF
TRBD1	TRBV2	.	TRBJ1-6	TGTGCCAGCAGTGAGTGGGACAGGAGTTCACCCCTCCACTTT	CASSEWDRSSPLHF
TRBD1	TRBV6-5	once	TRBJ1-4	TGTGCCAGCAGTTTCAACAGGGGGTATGAAAAACTGTTTTTT	CASSFNRGYEKLFF
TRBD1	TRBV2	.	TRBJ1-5	TGTGCCAGCAATACCGGGACAGATAGCAATCAGCCCCAGCATTTT	CASNTGTDSNQPQHF
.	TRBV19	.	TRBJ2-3	TGTGCCAGTAGTAGTAACAGGGTGGACACGCAGTATTTT	CASSSNRVDTQYF
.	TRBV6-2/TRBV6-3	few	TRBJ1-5	TGTGCCAGCAGTTTCCACGCCGAATCAGCCCAGGCCCAGCATTTT	CASSFHAESAQAQHF
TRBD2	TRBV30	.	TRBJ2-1	TGTGCCTGGAGTGTAGGGCTAGCGGGAGGGGATGAGCAGTTCTTC	CAWSVGLAGGDEQFF
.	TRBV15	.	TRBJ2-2	TGTGCCACCAGCAGAGATCAGGGGTGGGGGTTTAGCACCGGGGAGCTGTTTTTT	CATSRDQGWGFSTGELFF
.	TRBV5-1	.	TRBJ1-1	TGCGCCAGCAGCCGGGATGGGGGGACGGTCACTGAAGCTTTCTTT	CASSRDGGTVTEAFF
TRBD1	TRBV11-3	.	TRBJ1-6	TGTGCCAGCAGCTTATTGACAGGGGGAAGTTCACCCCTCCACTTT	CASSLLTGGSSPLHF
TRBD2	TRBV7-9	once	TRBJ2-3	TGTGCCAGCAGCTTTAGCGGGAGAAGCACGGATACGCAGTATTTT	CASSFSGRSTDTQYF
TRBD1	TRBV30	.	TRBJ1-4	TGTGCCTGGAGTCGGACAGGGCGGGATGAAAAACTGTTTTTT	CAWSRTGRDEKLFF
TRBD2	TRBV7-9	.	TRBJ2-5	TGTGCCAGCAGCCCGCGGACTAGCGGAATGGAGACCCAGTACTTC	CASSPRTSGMETQYF
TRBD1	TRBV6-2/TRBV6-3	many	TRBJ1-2	TGTGCCAGCAGCCCCCAGGGGGCGGACTATGGCTACACCTTC	CASSPQGADYGYTF